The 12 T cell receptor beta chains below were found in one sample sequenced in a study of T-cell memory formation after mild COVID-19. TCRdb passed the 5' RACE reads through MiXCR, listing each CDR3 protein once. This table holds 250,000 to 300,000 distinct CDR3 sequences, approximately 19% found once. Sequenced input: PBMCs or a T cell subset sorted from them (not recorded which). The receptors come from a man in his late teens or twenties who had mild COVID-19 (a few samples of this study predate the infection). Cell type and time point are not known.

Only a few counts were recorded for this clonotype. The CDR3 spells CASSELRAGDEQFF. The CDR3 DNA reads TGTGCCAGCAGTGAACTCAGGGCGGGGGATGAGCAGTTCTTC. The gene calls are TRBV25-1 and TRBJ2-1, with 7 nucleotides matching TRBD2. CDR1 is MGHDK and CDR2 is SYGVNS in the germline V gene. The CDR3 consists of 14 residues. V lost 2 bases, J lost 8 bases, and 6 bases stayed unmatched.

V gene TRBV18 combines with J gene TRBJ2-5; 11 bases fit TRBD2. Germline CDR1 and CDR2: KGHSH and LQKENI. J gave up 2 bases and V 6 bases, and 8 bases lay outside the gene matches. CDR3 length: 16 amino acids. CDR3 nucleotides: TGTGCCAGCTCGCTCGGGACTAGCGGTTCTCAAGAGACCCAGTACTTC. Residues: CASSLGTSGSQETQYF. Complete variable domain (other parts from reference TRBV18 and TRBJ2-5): NAGVMQNPRHLVRRRGQEARLRCSPMKGHSHVYWYRQLPEEGLKFMVYLQKENIIDESGMPKERFSAEFPKEGPSILRIQQVVRGDSAAYFCASSLGTSGSQETQYFGPGTRLLVL.

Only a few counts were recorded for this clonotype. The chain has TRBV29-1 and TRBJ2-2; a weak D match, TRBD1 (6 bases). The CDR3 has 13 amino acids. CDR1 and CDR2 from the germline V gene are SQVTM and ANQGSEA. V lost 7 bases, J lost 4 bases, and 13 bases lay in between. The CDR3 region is CSAQQGSTGELFF. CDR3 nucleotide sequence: TGCAGCGCCCAACAGGGATCCACCGGGGAGCTGTTTTTT.

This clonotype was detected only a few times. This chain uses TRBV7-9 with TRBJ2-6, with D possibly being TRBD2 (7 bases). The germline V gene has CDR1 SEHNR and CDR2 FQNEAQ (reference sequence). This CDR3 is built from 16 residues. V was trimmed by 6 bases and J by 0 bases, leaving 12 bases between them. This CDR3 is CASRRGQTSGANVLTF. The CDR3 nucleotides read TGTGCCAGCAGGCGGGGGCAAACCTCTGGGGCCAACGTCCTGACTTTC. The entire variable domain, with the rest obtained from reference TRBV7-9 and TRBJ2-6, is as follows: DTGVSQNPRHKITKRGQNVTFRCDPISEHNRLYWYRQTLGQGPEFLTYFQNEAQLEKSRLLSDRFSAERPKGSFSTLEIQRTEQGDSAMYLCASRRGQTSGANVLTFGAGSRLTVL.

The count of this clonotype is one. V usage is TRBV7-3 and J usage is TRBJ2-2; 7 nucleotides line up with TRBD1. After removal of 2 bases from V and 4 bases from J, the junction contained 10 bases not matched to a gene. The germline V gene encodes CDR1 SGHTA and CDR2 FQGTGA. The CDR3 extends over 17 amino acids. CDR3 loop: CASSLEGTARSTGELFF. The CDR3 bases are TGTGCCAGCAGCTTAGAGGGGACAGCCCGGAGCACCGGGGAGCTGTTTTTT.

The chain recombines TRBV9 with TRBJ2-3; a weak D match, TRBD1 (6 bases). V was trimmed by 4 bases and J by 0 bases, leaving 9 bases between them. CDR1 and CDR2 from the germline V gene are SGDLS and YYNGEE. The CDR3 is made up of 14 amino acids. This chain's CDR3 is CASSRGQSTDTQYF. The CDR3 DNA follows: TGTGCCAGCAGCAGAGGACAGAGCACAGATACGCAGTATTTT. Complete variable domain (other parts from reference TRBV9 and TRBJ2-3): DSGVTQTPKHLITATGQRVTLRCSPRSGDLSVYWYQQSLDQGLQFLIQYYNGEERAKGNILERFSAQQFPDLHSELNLSSLELGDSALYFCASSRGQSTDTQYFGPGTRLTVL.

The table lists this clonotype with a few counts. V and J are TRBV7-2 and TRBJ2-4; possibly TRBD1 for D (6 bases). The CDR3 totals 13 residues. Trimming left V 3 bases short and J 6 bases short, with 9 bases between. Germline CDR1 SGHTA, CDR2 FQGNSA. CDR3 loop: CASSLETGNIQYF. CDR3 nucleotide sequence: TGTGCCAGCAGCTTGGAGACAGGAAACATTCAGTACTTC. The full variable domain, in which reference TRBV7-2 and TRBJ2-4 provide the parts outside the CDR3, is GAGVSQSPSNKVTEKGKDVELRCDPISGHTALYWYRQSLGQGLEFLIYFQGNSAPDKSGLPSDRFSAERTGGSVSTLTIQRTQQEDSAVYLCASSLETGNIQYFGAGTRLSVL.

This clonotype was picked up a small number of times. CDR3 coding DNA: TGCGCCAGCAGCCATTCCCGGGACAGGGGCCCGGCACCCCTCCACTTT. Translated: CASSHSRDRGPAPLHF. The chain is built from TRBV4-3 and TRBJ1-6, with TRBD1 matching over 10 bases. The germline CDR1 and CDR2 sequences are LGHNA and YSLEER. V dropped 3 bases and J dropped 11; count of bases not matched to a gene: 10. CDR3 length: 16 amino acids.

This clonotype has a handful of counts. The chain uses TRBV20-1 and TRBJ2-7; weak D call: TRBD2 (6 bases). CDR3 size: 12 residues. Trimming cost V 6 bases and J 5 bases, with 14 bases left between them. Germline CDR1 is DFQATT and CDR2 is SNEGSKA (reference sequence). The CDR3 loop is CSAGRGTNEQYV. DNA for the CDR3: TGCAGTGCCGGACGGGGGACGAACGAGCAGTACGTC.

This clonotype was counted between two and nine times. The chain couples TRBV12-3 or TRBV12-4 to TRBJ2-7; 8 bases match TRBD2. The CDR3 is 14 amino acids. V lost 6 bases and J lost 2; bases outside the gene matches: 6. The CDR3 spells CASRISGGPYEQYF. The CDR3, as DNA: TGTGCCAGCAGGATAAGCGGGGGTCCCTACGAGCAGTACTTC.

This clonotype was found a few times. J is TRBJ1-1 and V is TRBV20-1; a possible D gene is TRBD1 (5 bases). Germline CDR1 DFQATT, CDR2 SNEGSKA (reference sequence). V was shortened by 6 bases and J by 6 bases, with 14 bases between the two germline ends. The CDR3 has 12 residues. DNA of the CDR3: TGCAGTGCCCCGGACAAATGGCCTGAAGCTTTCTTT. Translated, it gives CSAPDKWPEAFF.

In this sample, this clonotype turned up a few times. This CDR3 reads CASSPWDRGVNTEAFF. As DNA, the CDR3 is TGTGCCAGCAGTCCATGGGACAGGGGCGTTAACACTGAAGCTTTCTTT. The V and J genes are TRBV28 and TRBJ1-1; 10 bases align to TRBD1. This CDR3 has 16 amino acids. V shed 5 bases, J shed 2 bases, and the junction held 8 bases outside the gene matches. Germline-derived CDR1 and CDR2 are MDHEN and SYDVKM. Looking up the rest from reference TRBV28 and TRBJ1-1 gives the full variable domain: DVKVTQSSRYLVKRTGEKVFLECVQDMDHENMFWYRQDPGLGLRLIYFSYDVKMKEKGDIPEGYSVSREKKERFSLILESASTNQTSMYLCASSPWDRGVNTEAFFGQGTRLTVV.